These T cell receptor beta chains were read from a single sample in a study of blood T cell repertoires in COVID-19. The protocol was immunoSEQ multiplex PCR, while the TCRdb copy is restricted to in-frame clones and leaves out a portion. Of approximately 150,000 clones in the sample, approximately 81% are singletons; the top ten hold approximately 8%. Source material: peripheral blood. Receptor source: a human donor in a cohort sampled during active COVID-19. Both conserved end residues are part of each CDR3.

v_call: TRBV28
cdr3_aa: CANRDRSSYGYTF

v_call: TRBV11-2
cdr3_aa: CASSWTGTNNSPLHF

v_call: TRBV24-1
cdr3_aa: CATEDTTGGPETQYF

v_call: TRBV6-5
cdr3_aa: CASSWGRRMGETQYF

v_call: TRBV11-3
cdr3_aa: CASSFLQKYYAGANVLTF

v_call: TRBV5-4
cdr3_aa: CASSLQGDGNTIYF

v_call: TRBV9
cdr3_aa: CASSVEAGLIDNEQFF

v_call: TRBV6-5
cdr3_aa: CASSTTSGTYEQYF

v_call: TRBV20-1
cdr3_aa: CSASRVTGGEDYGYTF

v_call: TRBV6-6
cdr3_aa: CASSHGGGTGWNSPLHF